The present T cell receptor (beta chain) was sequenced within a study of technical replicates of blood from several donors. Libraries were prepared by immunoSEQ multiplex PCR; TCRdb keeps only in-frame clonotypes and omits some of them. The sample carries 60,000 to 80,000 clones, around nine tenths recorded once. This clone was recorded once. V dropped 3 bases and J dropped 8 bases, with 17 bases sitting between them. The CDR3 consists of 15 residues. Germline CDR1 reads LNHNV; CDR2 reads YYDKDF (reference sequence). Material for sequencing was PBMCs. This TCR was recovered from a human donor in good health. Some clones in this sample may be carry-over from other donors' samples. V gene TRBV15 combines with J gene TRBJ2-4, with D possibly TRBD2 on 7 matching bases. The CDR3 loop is CATSSWRTGRDIQYF. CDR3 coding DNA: TGTGCCACCAGCAGCTGGAGAACAGGGAGGGACATTCAGTACTTC.